A single T cell receptor (beta chain) is shown here with its context. Antigen: not known. The data were obtained in a study of T cell responses to AZD1222 COVID-19 vaccine. Study-level results: Most donors were white British, females outnumbered males, and clonal diversity was possibly underestimated.

Sequencing used immunoSEQ multiplex PCR; TCRdb keeps in-frame clones, though not all of them. The profile shows over 100,000 clones, roughly 85% of them singletons. The clonotype comes from an adult who received the MenACWY meningococcal vaccine as a control. The sequencing used peripheral blood, collected 28 days after the second dose of the MenACWY control vaccine.

The CDR3 loop is CASRRTANTDTQYF. For the CDR3, the DNA is TGCGCCAGTCGGCGGACGGCAAACACAGATACGCAGTATTTT. V and J are TRBV5-1 and TRBJ2-3; D gene unclear. Trimming cost V 8 bases and J 2 bases, with 15 bases left between them. Germline CDR1 reads SGHRS; CDR2 reads YFSETQ. The CDR3 spans 14 residues. Filled out from reference TRBV5-1 and TRBJ2-3, the complete variable domain reads KAGVTQTPRYLIKTRGQQVTLSCSPISGHRSVSWYQQTPGQGLQFLFEYFSETQRNKGNFPGRFSGRQFSNSRSEMNVSTLELGDSALYLCASRRTANTDTQYFGPGTRLTVL.